This note documents a single T cell receptor beta chain sequence. These data are taken from a study of blood T cell repertoires in COVID-19. Study details: Acute and convalescent COVID-19 specimens originated in the United States, Italy and Spain.

The V gene's germline CDR1 is SGHAT and CDR2 FQDESV (reference sequence). This CDR3 contains 15 residues. Unmatched junction bases numbered 5, after V lost 5 bases and J lost 3 bases. Assay: immunoSEQ multiplex PCR; the TCRdb copy retains only in-frame clones and omits some. The table has just under 150,000 clones, 75% to 90% seen once. Specimen: peripheral blood. The receptor's source is a man aged 50 to 59 who had recovered from COVID-19. The chain has TRBV11-1 and TRBJ2-7; TRBD2 aligns across 12 bases. The DNA of the CDR3 is TGTGCCAGCAGCACCCGACTAGCGGGGGTCTACGAGCAGTACTTC. Protein product: CASSTRLAGVYEQYF.